The present T cell receptor beta chain was sequenced within a study of T cells in Graves' hyperthyroidism and ophthalmopathy. General study findings and limits: Within blood appeared most thyroid clonotypes that had expanded above 0.001.

TCR beta CDR3 regions were amplified from RNA transcripts. An initial round of RT-PCR targeting the TCR CDR3 relied on the HTBI primer set. TCRdb processed the multiplex PCR reads anew with MiXCR; each CDR3 protein has one entry. Found here are about 640,000 distinct CDR3 sequences, around 20% of them singletons; the top ten hold 30% to 40%. For this clonotype: Its antigen is undetermined.

Uncontrolled infection, other autoimmune disease, pregnancy or lactation barred patients from enrollment. PBMCs came from less than 11 ml fresh peripheral blood. CDR3 length: 15 residues. Germline lookup yields CDR1 MNHNS and CDR2 SASEGT. V gave up 0 bases and J gave up 2 bases, with 10 bases separating them. The V gene is TRBV6-1, the J gene TRBJ2-5, with D possibly being TRBD1 or TRBD2 (5 bases each). The sequencing input was blood. The receptor was isolated from a man aged 25 to 45 with Graves' ophthalmopathy. The CDR3 DNA follows: TGTGCCAGCAGTGAAGCCCGGGACGGACAAGAGACCCAGTACTTC. Protein sequence: CASSEARDGQETQYF.